This T cell receptor (beta chain) was recorded in a study of long-term antiretroviral therapy in people with HIV. To note about this clone: Its specificity is not known.

Study outcomes and limitations: Controls showed broader CDR3 length ranges than did the HIV repertoires. The data indicate that diversity increased after ART but remained below transplant donor controls.

The assay used was immunoSEQ (version v3.0), run at survey level. A per-sample goal of about 40,000-50,000 T-cell genomes was targeted by sequencing. Libraries were prepared by immunoSEQ multiplex PCR; TCRdb keeps only in-frame clonotypes and omits some of them. The sample contains over 35,000 clones, approximately 86% of which appear only once. Per donor, a minimum of one pre-ART and a minimum of two post-ART PBMC samples were available. This sequence originates from a woman aged 18-29 years with HIV. The specimen was unsorted PBMCs, collected just before starting antiretroviral therapy.

The CDR3 nucleotides are TGCGCCAGCAGCTTATCGCCACTAGCGGGAGGTAGTGGCTCCTACGAGCAGTACTTC. Its protein product is CASSLSPLAGGSGSYEQYF. The chain uses TRBV5-1 and TRBJ2-7; 12 bases line up with TRBD2. The CDR3 is 19 amino acids. The V gene end was trimmed by 2 bases and the J gene end by 0 bases; junction bases not matched to a gene: 12. The germline gives CDR1 SGHRS, CDR2 YFSETQ.